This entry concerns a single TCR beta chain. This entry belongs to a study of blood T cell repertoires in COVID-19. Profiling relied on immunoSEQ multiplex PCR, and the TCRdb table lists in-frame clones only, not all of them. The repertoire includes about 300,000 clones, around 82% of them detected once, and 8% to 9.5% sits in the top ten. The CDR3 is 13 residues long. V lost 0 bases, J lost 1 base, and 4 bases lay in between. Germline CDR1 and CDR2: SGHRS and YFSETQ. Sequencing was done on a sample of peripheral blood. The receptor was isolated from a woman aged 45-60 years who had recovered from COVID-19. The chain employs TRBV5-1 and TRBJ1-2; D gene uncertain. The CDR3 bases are TGCGCCAGCAGCTTGGCGGGTAACTATGGCTACACCTTC. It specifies CASSLAGNYGYTF.